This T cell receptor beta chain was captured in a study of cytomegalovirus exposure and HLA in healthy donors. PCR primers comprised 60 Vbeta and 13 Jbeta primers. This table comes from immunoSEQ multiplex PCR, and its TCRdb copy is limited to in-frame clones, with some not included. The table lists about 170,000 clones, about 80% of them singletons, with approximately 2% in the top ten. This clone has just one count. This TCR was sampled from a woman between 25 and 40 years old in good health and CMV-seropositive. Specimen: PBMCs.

CDR3 DNA sequence: TGTGCTAGTGGTTTGGTACTAGGGCTATACTCCTACGAGCAGTACTTC. It yields the protein CASGLVLGLYSYEQYF. The chain combines TRBV12-5 with TRBJ2-7; maybe TRBD2 (5 bases). This CDR3 has 16 residues. The V gene's germline CDR1 is LGHNT and CDR2 FRNRAP. V was cut by 0 bases and J by 0 bases, with 12 bases left in between.